The rows below give T cell receptor beta chains drawn from one sample of a study of shared clonotypes between healthy human individuals. Profiling relied on immunoSEQ multiplex PCR, and the TCRdb table lists in-frame clones only, not all of them. The sample includes around 2,000,000 clones, about 95% of them seen just once. The sample was naive CD8+ T cells sorted from blood. Receptors originate from a man between 18 and 29 years old in good health. Each CDR3 is given with its conserved first and last residue. A D gene is named only where the DNA matches it firmly. Clone size, where shown, is once, few, many, or a class for clones that have expanded.

V: TRBV21-1; size: .; D: .; J: TRBJ1-2; DNA: TGTGCCAGCAGCAAAGGGAGGGGCTCAAATAACTATGGCTACACCTTC; CDR3: CASSKGRGSNNYGYTF
V: TRBV10-3; size: .; D: TRBD2; J: TRBJ2-2; DNA: TGTGCCATCTTAAGAGTATCGGGACTAGCGGGAGTGCGGGACACCGGGGAGCTGTTTTTT; CDR3: CAILRVSGLAGVRDTGELFF
V: TRBV28; size: .; D: .; J: TRBJ1-2; DNA: TGTGCCAGCAGCCTGAGAGGGACTGGCTACACCTTC; CDR3: CASSLRGTGYTF
V: TRBV7-9; size: .; D: TRBD2; J: TRBJ2-7; DNA: TGTGCCAGCAGCTCGGCTAGCGGGGGGCCAATCCACGAGCAGTACTTC; CDR3: CASSSASGGPIHEQYF
V: TRBV11-2; size: .; D: TRBD2; J: TRBJ2-7; DNA: TGTGCCAGCAGCTTACTAGGACTAGCGGGGGCTCGAGGCGAGCAGTACTTC; CDR3: CASSLLGLAGARGEQYF
V: TRBV4-1; size: .; D: .; J: TRBJ1-4; DNA: TGCGCCAGCACCCTGTTCGGCGCAACTAATGAAAAACTGTTTTTT; CDR3: CASTLFGATNEKLFF
V: TRBV2; size: once; D: .; J: TRBJ2-5; DNA: TGTGCCAGCAGTGAGCGGGAGACCCAGTACTTC; CDR3: CASSERETQYF
V: TRBV7-6; size: .; D: .; J: TRBJ1-1; DNA: TGTGCCAGCAGCCGTGCAGGGTGGACTGAAGCTTTCTTT; CDR3: CASSRAGWTEAFF
V: TRBV27; size: .; D: TRBD1; J: TRBJ2-1; DNA: TGTGCCAGCAGTTTGTCAGCCGGGACAGGGGTCTATGAGCAGTTCTTC; CDR3: CASSLSAGTGVYEQFF
V: TRBV19; size: .; D: .; J: TRBJ1-2; DNA: TGTGCCAGTAGTATAGATCTGGAGGAGAGCTATGGCTACACCTTC; CDR3: CASSIDLEESYGYTF
V: TRBV5-1; size: .; D: .; J: TRBJ2-3; DNA: TGCGCCAGCAGCTTGACAGCAAGCACAGATACGCAGTATTTT; CDR3: CASSLTASTDTQYF
V: TRBV4-3; size: .; D: .; J: TRBJ2-7; DNA: TGCGCCAGCAGCCAGAGGGTAGCGACTAGTGATGAGCAGTACTTC; CDR3: CASSQRVATSDEQYF
V: TRBV9; size: .; D: .; J: TRBJ2-7; DNA: TGTGCCAGCAGCGTAGGGGTAGCGGCCTCCTACGAGCAGTACTTC; CDR3: CASSVGVAASYEQYF
V: TRBV4-1; size: once; D: TRBD1; J: TRBJ1-6; DNA: TGCGCCAGCAGCCAGACTACAGGGGAAAGGTCACCCCTCCACTTT; CDR3: CASSQTTGERSPLHF
V: TRBV11-3; size: .; D: .; J: TRBJ2-3; DNA: TGTGCCAGCAGCCAGTTCGGGACCACAGATACGCAGTATTTT; CDR3: CASSQFGTTDTQYF
V: TRBV5-8; size: .; D: .; J: TRBJ1-1; DNA: TGTGCCAGCAGCTTGACAGGGATGAACACTGAAGCTTTCTTT; CDR3: CASSLTGMNTEAFF
V: TRBV7-9; size: .; D: .; J: TRBJ2-3; DNA: TGTGCCAGCTCCCTCGGCGGGCAGGGTCAAGATACGCAGTATTTT; CDR3: CASSLGGQGQDTQYF
V: TRBV6-5; size: .; D: .; J: TRBJ2-2; DNA: TGTGCCACCGTTAACAGGGTTACCGGGGAGCTGTTTTTT; CDR3: CATVNRVTGELFF
V: TRBV30; size: .; D: TRBD1; J: TRBJ2-7; DNA: TGTGCCTGGAGGGGTGTGGGGACAGGGTCCTACGAGCAGTACTTC; CDR3: CAWRGVGTGSYEQYF
V: TRBV4-3; size: .; D: .; J: TRBJ1-5; DNA: TGCGCCAGCAGCAGGACAGTATATAGCAATCAGCCCCAGCATTTT; CDR3: CASSRTVYSNQPQHF
V: TRBV6-6; size: .; D: .; J: TRBJ2-7; DNA: TGTGCCAGCAGTTACCTTAGCTCCTACGAGCAGTACTTC; CDR3: CASSYLSSYEQYF
V: TRBV19; size: once; D: .; J: TRBJ1-1; DNA: TGTGCCAGTAGTATAGGGGCAGGGAGGGGTGAGGACACTGAAGCTTTCTTT; CDR3: CASSIGAGRGEDTEAFF
V: TRBV11-1; size: .; D: TRBD1; J: TRBJ2-3; DNA: TGTGCCAGCAGCTGGGAGAACAGGGGGATGACGCAGTATTTT; CDR3: CASSWENRGMTQYF
V: TRBV4-1; size: .; D: .; J: TRBJ1-5; DNA: TGCGCCAGCAGCCAAGATCCGGTCGGGGGCAATCAGCCCCAGCATTTT; CDR3: CASSQDPVGGNQPQHF
V: TRBV10-3; size: .; D: .; J: TRBJ2-3; DNA: TGTGCCATTCAGAGCACAGATACGCAGTATTTT; CDR3: CAIQSTDTQYF
V: TRBV11-2; size: .; D: .; J: TRBJ2-1; DNA: TGTGCCAGCAGCTTAGATCCCACCCTCGGTGAGCAGTTCTTC; CDR3: CASSLDPTLGEQFF
V: TRBV4-1; size: .; D: TRBD2; J: TRBJ2-1; DNA: TGCGCCAGCCTGGGAGCGGGGGGGCATGGTGAGCAGTTCTTC; CDR3: CASLGAGGHGEQFF
V: TRBV7-9; size: .; D: .; J: TRBJ1-1; DNA: TGTGCCAGCAGCTTAGCCCAGGGGAGGAACACTGAAGCTTTCTTT; CDR3: CASSLAQGRNTEAFF
V: TRBV13; size: .; D: TRBD2; J: TRBJ2-7; DNA: TGTGCCAGCAGCCCGGGAGGACTAGCTATTCCCCACGAGCAGTACTTC; CDR3: CASSPGGLAIPHEQYF
V: TRBV30; size: once; D: TRBD1; J: TRBJ1-6; DNA: TGTGCCTGGAGTGCCGGACAGGGGGCTTTACCCCTCCACTTT; CDR3: CAWSAGQGALPLHF
V: TRBV11-2; size: .; D: .; J: TRBJ2-3; DNA: TGTGCCAGCAGCTTAGGAGGGCTCACAGATACGCAGTATTTT; CDR3: CASSLGGLTDTQYF
V: TRBV7-9; size: .; D: .; J: TRBJ1-4; DNA: TGTGCCAGCAGCTTGATGGACCTCGCAACTAATGAAAAACTGTTTTTT; CDR3: CASSLMDLATNEKLFF
V: TRBV28; size: .; D: TRBD1; J: TRBJ1-1; DNA: TGTGCCAGCAGTTTAATGGGACAGGGGGGCACTGAAGCTTTCTTT; CDR3: CASSLMGQGGTEAFF
V: TRBV5-4; size: .; D: TRBD2; J: TRBJ2-5; DNA: TGTGCCAGCAGCGAGGGTTGGCGGGAGTCTCTCCAAGAGACCCAGTACTTC; CDR3: CASSEGWRESLQETQYF
V: TRBV6-1; size: few; D: .; J: TRBJ1-1; DNA: TGTGCCAGCAGTGAAGGAGAACAAGTCTTT; CDR3: CASSEGEQVF
V: TRBV5-6; size: .; D: .; J: TRBJ2-7; DNA: TGTGCCAGCAGCTTGGCTGAGTCCTACGAGCAGTACTTC; CDR3: CASSLAESYEQYF
V: TRBV5-4; size: .; D: .; J: TRBJ1-1; DNA: TGTGCCAGCAGCTTGGGGGCGGAGGACACTGAAGCTTTCTTT; CDR3: CASSLGAEDTEAFF
V: TRBV29-1; size: .; D: .; J: TRBJ2-2; DNA: TGCAGCGTTAGTAGCGCGAACACCGGGGAGCTGTTTTTT; CDR3: CSVSSANTGELFF
V: TRBV5-5; size: .; D: .; J: TRBJ2-5; DNA: TGTGCCAGCAGCTTTGTGGGAGAGGGGGTCCAGACCCAGTACTTC; CDR3: CASSFVGEGVQTQYF
V: TRBV27; size: .; D: .; J: TRBJ1-5; DNA: TGTGCCAGCAGTTTAAGGTCTGCACATCAGCCCCAGCATTTT; CDR3: CASSLRSAHQPQHF
V: TRBV11-2; size: .; D: .; J: TRBJ2-7; DNA: TGTGCCAGCAGCTGGGGGGTTGGGGACGAGCAGTACTTC; CDR3: CASSWGVGDEQYF
V: TRBV6-5; size: .; D: TRBD2; J: TRBJ2-5; DNA: TGTGCCAGCAGTTACTGGGCTAGCGGGGGGGAAGAGACCCAGTACTTC; CDR3: CASSYWASGGEETQYF
V: TRBV4-3; size: .; D: TRBD2; J: TRBJ2-7; DNA: TGCGCCAGCAGTCCGTCGACTAGCGGGGCCTCCTACGAGCAGTACTTC; CDR3: CASSPSTSGASYEQYF
V: TRBV27; size: .; D: TRBD1; J: TRBJ1-4; DNA: TGTGCCAGCAGTTACCGGGACAGCAATGAAAAACTGTTTTTT; CDR3: CASSYRDSNEKLFF
V: TRBV7-9; size: .; D: .; J: TRBJ1-1; DNA: TGTGCCAGCAGTAGAGTGAACACTGAAGCTTTCTTT; CDR3: CASSRVNTEAFF
V: TRBV18; size: .; D: .; J: TRBJ2-3; DNA: TGTGCCAGCCATCAGAGGGGCGAAGATACGCAGTATTTT; CDR3: CASHQRGEDTQYF
V: TRBV19; size: .; D: .; J: TRBJ2-7; DNA: TGTGCCAGTAGTGGCAGCTACGAGCAGTACTTC; CDR3: CASSGSYEQYF
V: TRBV19; size: .; D: TRBD1; J: TRBJ2-1; DNA: TGTGCCAGAAGAACCGGGACAGGCTGGGATAATGGGTACAATGAGCAGTTCTTC; CDR3: CARRTGTGWDNGYNEQFF
V: TRBV2; size: .; D: TRBD2; J: TRBJ2-3; DNA: TGTGCCAGCAGTGAAGGGACTAGCGGGGAGGGAGATACGCAGTATTTT; CDR3: CASSEGTSGEGDTQYF
V: TRBV9; size: .; D: TRBD1; J: TRBJ1-1; DNA: TGTGCCAGCAGCGTAGAGGACAGGGCTACTGAAGCTTTCTTT; CDR3: CASSVEDRATEAFF
V: TRBV4-3; size: .; D: .; J: TRBJ1-4; DNA: TGCGCCAGCAGCCAAGAGATGGCGACCGGGGGAAATGAAAAACTGTTTTTT; CDR3: CASSQEMATGGNEKLFF
V: TRBV2; size: .; D: .; J: TRBJ2-1; DNA: TGTGCCAGCGACGATTTCCGGGGTCTGGTGGGGAATGAGCAGTTCTTC; CDR3: CASDDFRGLVGNEQFF
V: TRBV5-4; size: .; D: .; J: TRBJ1-1; DNA: TGTGCCAGCAGCTTGGCCCCGTATGTCACTGAAGCTTTCTTT; CDR3: CASSLAPYVTEAFF
V: TRBV6-1; size: .; D: TRBD1; J: TRBJ1-3; DNA: TGTGCCAGCAGTCTAGACAGGGGGAGAGGAAACACCATATATTTT; CDR3: CASSLDRGRGNTIYF
V: TRBV6-6; size: .; D: .; J: TRBJ1-2; DNA: TGTGCCAGCAGTTATTCCCCCTCTAACTATGGCTACACCTTC; CDR3: CASSYSPSNYGYTF
V: TRBV5-6; size: .; D: TRBD1; J: TRBJ2-7; DNA: TGTGCCAGCAGCTTAGCGGACAGGACCTACGAGCAGTACTTC; CDR3: CASSLADRTYEQYF
V: TRBV30; size: .; D: .; J: TRBJ1-3; DNA: TGTGCCTGGAGTGGAAACGGAAACACCATATATTTT; CDR3: CAWSGNGNTIYF
V: TRBV25-1; size: .; D: .; J: TRBJ2-3; DNA: TGTGCCAGCAGTGAATTCGAGGGAGCAGATACGCAGTATTTT; CDR3: CASSEFEGADTQYF
V: TRBV9; size: once; D: .; J: TRBJ2-1; DNA: TGTGCCAGCAGCAAAAACAATGAGCAGTTCTTC; CDR3: CASSKNNEQFF
V: TRBV6-4; size: .; D: .; J: TRBJ1-2; DNA: TGTGCCAGCAGTGACGGGGGGGCCCTCGGAGGCTACACCTTC; CDR3: CASSDGGALGGYTF